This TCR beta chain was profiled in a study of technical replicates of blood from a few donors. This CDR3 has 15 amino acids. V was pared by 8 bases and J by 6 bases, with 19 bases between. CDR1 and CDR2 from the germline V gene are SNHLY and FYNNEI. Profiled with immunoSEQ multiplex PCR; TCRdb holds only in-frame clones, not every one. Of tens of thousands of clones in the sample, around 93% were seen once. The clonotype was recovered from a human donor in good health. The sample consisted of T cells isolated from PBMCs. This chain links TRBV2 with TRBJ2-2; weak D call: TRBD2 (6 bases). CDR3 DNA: TGTGCCAGCGGATTCTTGGAGGGGCGCCCCGGGGAGCTGTTTTTT. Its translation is CASGFLEGRPGELFF. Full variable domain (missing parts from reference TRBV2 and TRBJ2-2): EPEVTQTPSHQVTQMGQEVILRCVPISNHLYFYWYRQILGQKVEFLVSFYNNEISEKSEIFDDQFSVERPDGSNFTLKIRSTKLEDSAMYFCASGFLEGRPGELFFGEGSRLTVL.